This T cell receptor (beta chain) was captured in a study of tumour-infiltrating T cells in Burkitt lymphoma. The wider study: This cohort included all epidemiological subtypes of Burkitt lymphoma.

Libraries were prepared by immunoSEQ multiplex PCR; TCRdb keeps only in-frame clonotypes and omits some of them. The sample has about 670 clones, 95% to 97% seen once. This CDR3 has 15 residues. V dropped 5 bases and J dropped 3 bases, with 13 bases sitting between them. Germline values: CDR1 LNHDA, CDR2 SQIVND (reference sequence). Sequenced material: tumor tissue. This rearrangement joins TRBV19 to TRBJ2-2; D perhaps matches TRBD2 (5 bases). The clonotype was recovered from a human donor with Burkitt lymphoma. The CDR3 sequence: CASSSTPGYTGELFF. CDR3 nucleotides: TGTGCCAGTAGTTCTACGCCGGGGTACACCGGGGAGCTGTTTTTT.